The rows below give T cell receptor beta chains drawn from one sample of a study of blood T cells in healthy people across ages. MiXCR, run by TCRdb on the 5' RACE reads, gives a single entry per CDR3 protein. The sample has hundreds of thousands of distinct CDR3 sequences, 45% to 50% seen once. The source material was blood. Source of these receptors: a woman in her sixties in good health. Each CDR3 is given with its conserved first and last residue. Fields, in order: V gene, CDR3 length, J gene, D gene, clone size, CDR3 DNA, CDR3 protein. A D gene is named only where the DNA matches it firmly. Rows may omit the clone size; those that give it use once, few, many or a size class.

V gene: TRBV13; CDR3 length: 14; J gene: TRBJ2-7; D gene: -; clone size: -; CDR3 DNA: TGTGCCAGCAGCTTAATGACAGGCTCCTACGAGCAGTACTTC; CDR3 protein: CASSLMTGSYEQYF
V gene: TRBV10-3; CDR3 length: 13; J gene: TRBJ2-5; D gene: -; clone size: few; CDR3 DNA: TGTGCCATCAGGGGACGTACCGAAGAGACCCAGTACTTC; CDR3 protein: CAIRGRTEETQYF
V gene: TRBV29-1; CDR3 length: 13; J gene: TRBJ1-1; D gene: -; clone size: few; CDR3 DNA: TGCAGCTCCGGGGGTGGCAGGAACACTGAAGCTTTCTTT; CDR3 protein: CSSGGGRNTEAFF
V gene: TRBV5-8; CDR3 length: 17; J gene: TRBJ2-1; D gene: TRBD2; clone size: few; CDR3 DNA: TGTGCCAGCAGCTTCCCCCGGGTAGCGGGAAGTTACAATGAGCAGTTCTTC; CDR3 protein: CASSFPRVAGSYNEQFF
V gene: TRBV29-1; CDR3 length: 14; J gene: TRBJ2-3; D gene: -; clone size: -; CDR3 DNA: TGCAGCGTTGACGGGCGGGGCAGCACAGATACGCAGTATTTT; CDR3 protein: CSVDGRGSTDTQYF
V gene: TRBV7-2; CDR3 length: 17; J gene: TRBJ2-7; D gene: TRBD2; clone size: -; CDR3 DNA: TGTGCCAGCAGCCCGACCGGGACTAGCGGGGCCTCCTACGAGCAGTACTTC; CDR3 protein: CASSPTGTSGASYEQYF
V gene: TRBV7-9; CDR3 length: 14; J gene: TRBJ2-1; D gene: -; clone size: -; CDR3 DNA: TGTGCCAGCAACAGGCCAGGGGCTTCCCACGAGCAGTTCTTC; CDR3 protein: CASNRPGASHEQFF
V gene: TRBV6-5; CDR3 length: 11; J gene: TRBJ2-5; D gene: -; clone size: -; CDR3 DNA: TGTGCCAGCAACAGAGGAGAGACCCAGTACTTC; CDR3 protein: CASNRGETQYF
V gene: TRBV29-1; CDR3 length: 12; J gene: TRBJ2-4; D gene: TRBD1; clone size: -; CDR3 DNA: TGCAGCGTGGTCCGGACAGGTTTTGAGCAGTACTTC; CDR3 protein: CSVVRTGFEQYF
V gene: TRBV20-1; CDR3 length: 13; J gene: TRBJ1-1; D gene: TRBD1; clone size: few; CDR3 DNA: TGCAGTGCCCGACAGGGGGCGGGTACTGAAGCTTTCTTT; CDR3 protein: CSARQGAGTEAFF
V gene: TRBV18; CDR3 length: 15; J gene: TRBJ2-7; D gene: TRBD1; clone size: few; CDR3 DNA: TGTGCCAGCTCACCCCAAGGGGACAGGCTCTACGAGCAGTACTTC; CDR3 protein: CASSPQGDRLYEQYF
V gene: TRBV5-1; CDR3 length: 14; J gene: TRBJ1-2; D gene: TRBD1; clone size: -; CDR3 DNA: TGCGCCAACAGTGCCCGACAGGGTCCCTATGGCTACACCTTC; CDR3 protein: CANSARQGPYGYTF
V gene: TRBV29-1; CDR3 length: 12; J gene: TRBJ2-3; D gene: -; clone size: few; CDR3 DNA: TGCAGCGTTGGACCGCGCACAGATACGCAGTATTTT; CDR3 protein: CSVGPRTDTQYF
V gene: TRBV5-1; CDR3 length: 14; J gene: TRBJ2-7; D gene: -; clone size: few; CDR3 DNA: TGCGCCAGCAGCTATTGGGGGATGGACAATGAGCAGTACTTC; CDR3 protein: CASSYWGMDNEQYF
V gene: TRBV29-1; CDR3 length: 13; J gene: TRBJ2-7; D gene: TRBD1; clone size: -; CDR3 DNA: TGCAGCGTGGGGGGACAGGGAATGTACGAGCAGTACTTC; CDR3 protein: CSVGGQGMYEQYF
V gene: TRBV20-1; CDR3 length: 16; J gene: TRBJ2-1; D gene: TRBD2; clone size: -; CDR3 DNA: TGCAGTGCTAGAGATCCAACTAGCGGGCAGTACAATGAGCAGTTCTTC; CDR3 protein: CSARDPTSGQYNEQFF
V gene: TRBV25-1; CDR3 length: 13; J gene: TRBJ2-2; D gene: -; clone size: -; CDR3 DNA: TGTGCCAGCAGTGATAGATACACCGGGGAGCTGTTTTTT; CDR3 protein: CASSDRYTGELFF
V gene: TRBV12-3/TRBV12-4; CDR3 length: 14; J gene: TRBJ2-1; D gene: TRBD1; clone size: once; CDR3 DNA: TGTGCCAGCAGTTTAAGGGGGCTGAACAATGAGCAGTTCTTC; CDR3 protein: CASSLRGLNNEQFF
V gene: TRBV18; CDR3 length: 16; J gene: TRBJ1-6; D gene: -; clone size: -; CDR3 DNA: TGTGCCAGCTCATCAACAGCGAGCTCCTATAATTCACCCCTCCACTTT; CDR3 protein: CASSSTASSYNSPLHF
V gene: TRBV20-1; CDR3 length: 12; J gene: TRBJ1-5; D gene: TRBD1; clone size: -; CDR3 DNA: TGCAGTGCCAAACAGGGGGGACAGCCCCAGCATTTT; CDR3 protein: CSAKQGGQPQHF
V gene: TRBV25-1; CDR3 length: 13; J gene: TRBJ2-5; D gene: -; clone size: -; CDR3 DNA: TGTGCCAGCAGTACGTACACGGGAGAGATCCAGTACTTC; CDR3 protein: CASSTYTGEIQYF
V gene: TRBV18; CDR3 length: 17; J gene: TRBJ1-1; D gene: TRBD1; clone size: once; CDR3 DNA: TGTGCCAGCTCACCACTCAGTCTAGGGGGCCGGGACACTGAAGCTTTCTTT; CDR3 protein: CASSPLSLGGRDTEAFF
V gene: TRBV7-2; CDR3 length: 14; J gene: TRBJ2-7; D gene: -; clone size: -; CDR3 DNA: TGTGCCAGCAGCTTAGGTTTCCTCCGCTACGAGCAGTACTTC; CDR3 protein: CASSLGFLRYEQYF
V gene: TRBV2; CDR3 length: 15; J gene: TRBJ2-7; D gene: TRBD2; clone size: -; CDR3 DNA: TGTGCCAGCAGTGGGACTAGCGGGGAAACCTACGAGCAGTACTTC; CDR3 protein: CASSGTSGETYEQYF
V gene: TRBV6-5; CDR3 length: 11; J gene: TRBJ2-3; D gene: -; clone size: few; CDR3 DNA: TGTGCCAGTAAGAGGGCAAATACGCAGTATTTT; CDR3 protein: CASKRANTQYF
V gene: TRBV28; CDR3 length: 17; J gene: TRBJ2-6; D gene: TRBD1; clone size: -; CDR3 DNA: TGTGCCAGCAGTATCCTCGGACAGGGGGCTGGGGCCAACGTCCTGACTTTC; CDR3 protein: CASSILGQGAGANVLTF
V gene: TRBV19; CDR3 length: 17; J gene: TRBJ2-1; D gene: -; clone size: few; CDR3 DNA: TGTGCCAGTAGTATAGGAATGGGGGGCAACTCCTACAATGAGCAGTTCTTC; CDR3 protein: CASSIGMGGNSYNEQFF
V gene: TRBV5-1; CDR3 length: 12; J gene: TRBJ2-1; D gene: -; clone size: few; CDR3 DNA: TGCGCCAGCAGCAGACCCGGGACAGAGCAGTTCTTC; CDR3 protein: CASSRPGTEQFF
V gene: TRBV25-1; CDR3 length: 15; J gene: TRBJ2-2; D gene: -; clone size: -; CDR3 DNA: TGTGCCTGCAGTGCCCCGACATCGGTCAACGGGGAGCTGTTTTTT; CDR3 protein: CACSAPTSVNGELFF
V gene: TRBV6-1; CDR3 length: 17; J gene: TRBJ2-7; D gene: TRBD1; clone size: -; CDR3 DNA: TGTGCCAGCCTGGGACAGGGGGCAAGTGATAACTACTACGAGCAGTACTTC; CDR3 protein: CASLGQGASDNYYEQYF
V gene: TRBV27; CDR3 length: 19; J gene: TRBJ2-1; D gene: TRBD2; clone size: -; CDR3 DNA: TGTGCCAGCAGTTTTCGCACTAGCGGACGGATTGGCTCCTACAATGAGCAGTTCTTC; CDR3 protein: CASSFRTSGRIGSYNEQFF
V gene: TRBV4-3; CDR3 length: 19; J gene: TRBJ2-7; D gene: -; clone size: -; CDR3 DNA: TGCGCCAGCAGCCAAGATTATGGCAAGGGACTGCTCCTCTCCTACGAGCAGTACTTC; CDR3 protein: CASSQDYGKGLLLSYEQYF
V gene: TRBV25-1; CDR3 length: 14; J gene: TRBJ1-2; D gene: -; clone size: -; CDR3 DNA: TGTGCCAGCAGTGATCGGGGTCGGGGGGATGGCTACACCTTC; CDR3 protein: CASSDRGRGDGYTF
V gene: TRBV7-2; CDR3 length: 16; J gene: TRBJ2-3; D gene: -; clone size: few; CDR3 DNA: TGTGCCAGCAGCTTAGGGGGATGGGGCGTCGGAGATACGCAGTATTTT; CDR3 protein: CASSLGGWGVGDTQYF
V gene: TRBV4-1; CDR3 length: 17; J gene: TRBJ1-2; D gene: -; clone size: -; CDR3 DNA: TGCGCCAGCAGCCGGGGTGGAAGGGGAGTCACGCCCTATGGCTACACCTTC; CDR3 protein: CASSRGGRGVTPYGYTF
V gene: TRBV28; CDR3 length: 14; J gene: TRBJ2-2; D gene: TRBD1; clone size: -; CDR3 DNA: TGTGCCAGCAGCGACAGGGGGCGAACCGGGGAGCTGTTTTTT; CDR3 protein: CASSDRGRTGELFF
V gene: TRBV4-2; CDR3 length: 13; J gene: TRBJ2-7; D gene: -; clone size: few; CDR3 DNA: TGTGCCAGCAGCGGTCGGGTTTCCTACGAGCAGTACTTC; CDR3 protein: CASSGRVSYEQYF
V gene: TRBV5-1; CDR3 length: 13; J gene: TRBJ2-7; D gene: TRBD1; clone size: -; CDR3 DNA: TGCGCCAGCAGCCCGGGACAGGGGAGCGAGCAGTACTTC; CDR3 protein: CASSPGQGSEQYF